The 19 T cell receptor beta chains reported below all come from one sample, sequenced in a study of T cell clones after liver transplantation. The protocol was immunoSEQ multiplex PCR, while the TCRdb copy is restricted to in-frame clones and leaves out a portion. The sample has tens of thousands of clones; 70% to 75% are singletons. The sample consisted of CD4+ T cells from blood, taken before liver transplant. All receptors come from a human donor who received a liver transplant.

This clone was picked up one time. CDR3 sequence (DNA): TGTGCCAGCAGTGAATATAGGGCGGGAGGAATCGGCTACACCTTC. Translated, it gives CASSEYRAGGIGYTF. The chain combines TRBV25-1 with TRBJ1-2; no clear D gene. Germline CDR1 and CDR2: MGHDK and SYGVNS. The CDR3 length is 15 residues. V was cut by 0 bases and J by 8 bases, with 16 bases left in between.

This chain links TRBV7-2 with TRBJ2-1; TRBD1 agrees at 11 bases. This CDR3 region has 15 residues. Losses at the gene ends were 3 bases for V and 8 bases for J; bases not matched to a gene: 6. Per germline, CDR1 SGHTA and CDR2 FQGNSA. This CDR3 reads CASSLGGDRGDEQFF. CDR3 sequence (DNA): TGTGCCAGCAGCTTGGGAGGGGACAGGGGGGATGAGCAGTTCTTC.

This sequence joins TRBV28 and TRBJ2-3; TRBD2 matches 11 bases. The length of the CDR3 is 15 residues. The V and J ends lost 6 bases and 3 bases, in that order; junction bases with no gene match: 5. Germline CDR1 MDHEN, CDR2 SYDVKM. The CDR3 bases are TGTGCCAGCAGCCGTAGCGGGGGGGTAACAGATACGCAGTATTTT. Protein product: CASSRSGGVTDTQYF. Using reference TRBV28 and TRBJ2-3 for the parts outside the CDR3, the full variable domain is DVKVTQSSRYLVKRTGEKVFLECVQDMDHENMFWYRQDPGLGLRLIYFSYDVKMKEKGDIPEGYSVSREKKERFSLILESASTNQTSMYLCASSRSGGVTDTQYFGPGTRLTVL.

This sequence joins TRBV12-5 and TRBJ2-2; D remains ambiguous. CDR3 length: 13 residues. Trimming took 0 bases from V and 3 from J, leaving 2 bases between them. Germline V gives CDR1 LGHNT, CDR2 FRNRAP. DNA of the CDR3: TGTGCTAGTGGTTTGGTCGACACCGGGGAGCTGTTTTTT. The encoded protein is CASGLVDTGELFF. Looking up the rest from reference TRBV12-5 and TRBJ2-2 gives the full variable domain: DARVTQTPRHKVTEMGQEVTMRCQPILGHNTVFWYRQTMMQGLELLAYFRNRAPLDDSGMPKDRFSAEMPDATLATLKIQPSEPRDSAVYFCASGLVDTGELFFGEGSRLTVL.

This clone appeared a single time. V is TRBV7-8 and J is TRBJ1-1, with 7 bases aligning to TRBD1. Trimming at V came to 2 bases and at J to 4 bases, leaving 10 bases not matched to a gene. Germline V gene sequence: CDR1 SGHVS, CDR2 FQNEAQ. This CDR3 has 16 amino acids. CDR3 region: CASSLSRQGVSTEAFF. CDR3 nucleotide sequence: TGTGCCAGCAGCTTATCTCGGCAGGGGGTGAGCACTGAAGCTTTCTTT.

This CDR3 reads CATYLGTKSEAFF. The CDR3 region has the DNA TGTGCCACCTATCTGGGGACAAAAAGTGAAGCTTTCTTT. The chain recombines TRBV6-6 with TRBJ1-1; D may be TRBD1 (6 bases). Per the germline V gene, CDR1 is MNHNY and CDR2 is SVGAGI (reference sequence). Deletions cut 10 bases from V and 7 bases from J, with 19 bases between. This CDR3 has 13 residues.

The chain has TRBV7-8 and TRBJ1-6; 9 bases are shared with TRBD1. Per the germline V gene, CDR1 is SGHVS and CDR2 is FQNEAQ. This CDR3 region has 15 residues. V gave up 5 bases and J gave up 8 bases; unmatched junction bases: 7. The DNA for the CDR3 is TGTGCCAGCAGCCTCGAGGACAGGGGAGATTCACCCCTCCACTTT. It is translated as CASSLEDRGDSPLHF.

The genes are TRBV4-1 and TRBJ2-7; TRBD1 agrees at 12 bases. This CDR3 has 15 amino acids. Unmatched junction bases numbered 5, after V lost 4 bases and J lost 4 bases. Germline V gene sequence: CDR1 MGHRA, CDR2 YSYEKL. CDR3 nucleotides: TGCGCCAGCAGCCGCCCGGGACAGGGGGCTTACGAGCAGTACTTC. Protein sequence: CASSRPGQGAYEQYF.

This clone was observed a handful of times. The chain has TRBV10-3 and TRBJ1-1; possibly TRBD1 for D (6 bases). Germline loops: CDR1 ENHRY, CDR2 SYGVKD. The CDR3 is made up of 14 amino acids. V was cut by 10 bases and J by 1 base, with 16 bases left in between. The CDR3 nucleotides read TGTGCCACCCTACTATCCAGGGGGAACACTGAAGCTTTCTTT. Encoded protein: CATLLSRGNTEAFF.

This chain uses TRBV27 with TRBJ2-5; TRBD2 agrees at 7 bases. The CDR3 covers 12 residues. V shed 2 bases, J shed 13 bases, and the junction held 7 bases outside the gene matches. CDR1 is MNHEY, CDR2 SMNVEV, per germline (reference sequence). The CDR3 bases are TGTGCCAGCAGTTTAAACGGGGGGTGGGCGTACTTC. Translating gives CASSLNGGWAYF.

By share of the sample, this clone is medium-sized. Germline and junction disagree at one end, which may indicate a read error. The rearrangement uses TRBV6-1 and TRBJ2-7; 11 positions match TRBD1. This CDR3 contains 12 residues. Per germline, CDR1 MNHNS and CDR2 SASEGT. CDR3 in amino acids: CASSTDPGQGDF. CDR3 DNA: TGTGCCAGCAGTACCGATCCGGGACAGGGGGACTTC.

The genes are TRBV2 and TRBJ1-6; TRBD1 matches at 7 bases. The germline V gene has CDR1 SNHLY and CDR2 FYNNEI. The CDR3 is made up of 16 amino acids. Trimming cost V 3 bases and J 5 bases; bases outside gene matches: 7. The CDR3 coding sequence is TGTGCCAGCAGTGAGCTAGGGGGCGCGAATAATTCACCCCTCCACTTT. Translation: CASSELGGANNSPLHF.

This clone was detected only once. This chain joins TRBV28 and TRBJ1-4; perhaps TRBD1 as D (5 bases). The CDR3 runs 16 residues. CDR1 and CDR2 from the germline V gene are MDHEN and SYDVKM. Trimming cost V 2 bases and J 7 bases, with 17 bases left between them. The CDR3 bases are TGTGCCAGCAGTTTAACGTTAGGACAAGGTCGTGAAAAACTGTTTTTT. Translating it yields CASSLTLGQGREKLFF.

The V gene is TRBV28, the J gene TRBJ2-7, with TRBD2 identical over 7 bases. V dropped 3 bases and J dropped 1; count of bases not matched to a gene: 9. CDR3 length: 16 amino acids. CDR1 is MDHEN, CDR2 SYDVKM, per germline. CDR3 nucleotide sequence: TGTGCCAGCAGTTTCGGGCTAGCGGTCTTATCCTACGAGCAGTACTTC. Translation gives CASSFGLAVLSYEQYF.

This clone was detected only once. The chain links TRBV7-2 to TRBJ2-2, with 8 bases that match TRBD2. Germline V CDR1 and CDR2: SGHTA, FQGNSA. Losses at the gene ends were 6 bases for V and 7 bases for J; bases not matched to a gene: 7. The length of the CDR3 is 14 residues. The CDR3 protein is CASRTGLAIGELFF. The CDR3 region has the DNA TGTGCCAGCAGAACCGGACTAGCAATCGGGGAGCTGTTTTTT.

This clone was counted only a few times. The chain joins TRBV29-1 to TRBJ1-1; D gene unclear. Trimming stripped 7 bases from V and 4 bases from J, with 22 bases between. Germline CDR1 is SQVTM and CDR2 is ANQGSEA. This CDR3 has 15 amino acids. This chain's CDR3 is CSARPGAGKGTEAFF. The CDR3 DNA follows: TGCAGCGCACGACCGGGAGCGGGAAAGGGCACTGAAGCTTTCTTT.

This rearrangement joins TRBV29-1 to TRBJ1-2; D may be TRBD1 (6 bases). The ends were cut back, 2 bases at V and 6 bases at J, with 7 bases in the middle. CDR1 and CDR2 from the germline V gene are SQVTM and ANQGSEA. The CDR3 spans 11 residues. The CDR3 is CSVEQGHGYTF. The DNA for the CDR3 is TGCAGCGTTGAACAGGGGCATGGCTACACCTTC.

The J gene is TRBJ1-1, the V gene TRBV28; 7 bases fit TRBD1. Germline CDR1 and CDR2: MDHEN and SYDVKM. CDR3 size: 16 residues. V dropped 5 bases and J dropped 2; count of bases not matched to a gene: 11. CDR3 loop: CASSPTDRTDNTEAFF. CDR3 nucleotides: TGTGCCAGCAGTCCGACGGACAGGACGGATAACACTGAAGCTTTCTTT.

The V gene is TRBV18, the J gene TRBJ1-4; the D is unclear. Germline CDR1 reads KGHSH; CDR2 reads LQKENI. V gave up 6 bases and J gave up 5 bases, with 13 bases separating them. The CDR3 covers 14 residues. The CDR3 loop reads CASSLRDNNEKLFF. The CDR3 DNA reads TGTGCCAGCTCCCTCAGAGACAACAATGAAAAACTGTTTTTT.